Listed below are T cell receptor beta chains from one sample, sequenced in a study of identical twins. TCRdb fed the 5' RACE reads into MiXCR, producing one record per CDR3 protein. The sample consists of 750,000 to 950,000 distinct CDR3 sequences, 10% to 15% of them appearing once. This sample also belongs to another study, concerning yellow fever vaccine responses in identical twins.

Specimen: PBMCs. All receptors derive from a woman aged 18-29 years in good health. CDR3s include the opening cysteine and the closing phenylalanine or tryptophan. Fields, in order: V gene, clone size, CDR3 length, D gene, J gene, CDR3 protein, CDR3 DNA. The D gene is left open where the match is weak. Size is stated for part of the rows, as once, few or many counts, or as a class when the clone is expanded.

v_call: TRBV10-3
clone_size: many
cdr3_length: 12
d_call: .
j_call: TRBJ1-2
cdr3_aa: CAISVFGYGYTF
cdr3_nt: TGTGCCATCAGTGTTTTCGGCTATGGCTACACCTTC

v_call: TRBV4-1
clone_size: .
cdr3_length: 17
d_call: .
j_call: TRBJ2-3
cdr3_aa: CASSQDSSATGTDTQYF
cdr3_nt: TGCGCCAGCAGCCAAGATTCCAGCGCGACGGGCACAGATACGCAGTATTTT

v_call: TRBV28
clone_size: .
cdr3_length: 14
d_call: .
j_call: TRBJ2-7
cdr3_aa: CASSLSTITYEQYF
cdr3_nt: TGTGCCAGCAGTTTATCTACTATCACCTACGAGCAGTACTTC

v_call: TRBV20-1
clone_size: .
cdr3_length: 16
d_call: TRBD2
j_call: TRBJ2-1
cdr3_aa: CSAPPLAGARYNEQFF
cdr3_nt: TGCAGTGCTCCTCCCCTAGCGGGAGCAAGGTACAATGAGCAGTTCTTC

v_call: TRBV5-1
clone_size: .
cdr3_length: 15
d_call: .
j_call: TRBJ2-3
cdr3_aa: CASSRDGSSTDTQYF
cdr3_nt: TGCGCCAGCAGCAGGGACGGGTCTAGCACAGATACGCAGTATTTT

v_call: TRBV6-5
clone_size: .
cdr3_length: 14
d_call: .
j_call: TRBJ2-5
cdr3_aa: CASSYSSTQETQYF
cdr3_nt: TGTGCCAGCAGTTACTCGTCTACCCAAGAGACCCAGTACTTC

v_call: TRBV28
clone_size: .
cdr3_length: 18
d_call: .
j_call: TRBJ2-3
cdr3_aa: CASINQAPGYGIADTQYF
cdr3_nt: TGTGCCAGCATCAACCAGGCCCCAGGGTATGGGATAGCAGATACGCAGTATTTT

v_call: TRBV6-5
clone_size: .
cdr3_length: 17
d_call: TRBD2
j_call: TRBJ2-1
cdr3_aa: CASSSHPSGRAYNEQFF
cdr3_nt: TGTGCCAGCAGTTCACACCCTAGCGGGAGGGCCTACAATGAGCAGTTCTTC

v_call: TRBV20-1
clone_size: many
cdr3_length: 13
d_call: .
j_call: TRBJ2-7
cdr3_aa: CSARSPLNGEQYF
cdr3_nt: TGCAGTGCTAGAAGTCCCCTGAATGGCGAGCAGTACTTC

v_call: TRBV5-6
clone_size: many
cdr3_length: 15
d_call: TRBD2
j_call: TRBJ2-3
cdr3_aa: CATKETGGLTDTQYF
cdr3_nt: TGTGCCACCAAGGAGACGGGGGGGCTTACAGATACGCAGTATTTT

v_call: TRBV9
clone_size: few
cdr3_length: 10
d_call: .
j_call: TRBJ2-3
cdr3_aa: CASRDLPQYF
cdr3_nt: TGTGCCAGCAGGGATCTACCGCAGTATTTT

v_call: TRBV3-2
clone_size: many
cdr3_length: 22
d_call: .
j_call: TRBJ2-2
cdr3_aa: CASSQRKPSIGDYATNTGELFF
cdr3_nt: TGTGCCAGCAGCCAGAGAAAACCATCTATAGGGGACTACGCTACGAACACCGGGGAGCTGTTTTTT

v_call: TRBV5-1
clone_size: few
cdr3_length: 15
d_call: .
j_call: TRBJ2-3
cdr3_aa: CASSLRRDNTDTQYF
cdr3_nt: TGCGCCAGCAGCTTGCGGCGAGACAACACAGATACGCAGTATTTT

v_call: TRBV11-2
clone_size: few
cdr3_length: 15
d_call: .
j_call: TRBJ1-2
cdr3_aa: CASSPAGQANYGYTF
cdr3_nt: TGTGCCAGCAGCCCCGCCGGGCAGGCAAACTATGGCTACACCTTC

v_call: TRBV9
clone_size: .
cdr3_length: 15
d_call: .
j_call: TRBJ1-3
cdr3_aa: CASSVEGSSGNTIYF
cdr3_nt: TGTGCCAGCAGCGTAGAGGGGAGCTCTGGAAACACCATATATTTT

v_call: TRBV6-1
clone_size: many
cdr3_length: 16
d_call: .
j_call: TRBJ2-7
cdr3_aa: CASSAQITGFSYEQYF
cdr3_nt: TGTGCCAGCAGCGCACAAATTACAGGGTTCTCCTACGAGCAGTACTTC

v_call: TRBV7-9
clone_size: .
cdr3_length: 13
d_call: TRBD1
j_call: TRBJ2-7
cdr3_aa: CASSHGQGYEQYF
cdr3_nt: TGTGCCAGCAGCCATGGACAGGGCTACGAGCAGTACTTC

v_call: TRBV6-2/TRBV6-3
clone_size: once
cdr3_length: 13
d_call: .
j_call: TRBJ2-7
cdr3_aa: CASSRGRVDEQYF
cdr3_nt: TGTGCCAGCAGCCGGGGCCGGGTGGACGAGCAGTACTTC

v_call: TRBV12-3/TRBV12-4
clone_size: many
cdr3_length: 15
d_call: .
j_call: TRBJ1-1
cdr3_aa: CASSPPTGVGTEAFF
cdr3_nt: TGTGCCAGCAGTCCACCTACTGGGGTGGGGACTGAAGCTTTCTTT

v_call: TRBV6-5
clone_size: few
cdr3_length: 18
d_call: TRBD2
j_call: TRBJ2-2
cdr3_aa: CASTYFRALAGFAGELFF
cdr3_nt: TGTGCCAGCACCTACTTCCGGGCACTAGCGGGATTCGCCGGGGAGCTGTTTTTT

v_call: TRBV7-9
clone_size: .
cdr3_length: 17
d_call: TRBD1
j_call: TRBJ2-7
cdr3_aa: CASGSPPRQGSSYEQYF
cdr3_nt: TGTGCCAGCGGCTCCCCCCCTAGACAGGGGAGCTCCTACGAGCAGTACTTC

v_call: TRBV5-1
clone_size: few
cdr3_length: 15
d_call: TRBD2
j_call: TRBJ2-7
cdr3_aa: CASSFAGGSSYEQYF
cdr3_nt: TGCGCCAGCAGCTTTGCGGGAGGGAGCTCCTACGAGCAGTACTTC